This TCR beta chain was recovered during a study of response to subunit inactivated influenza vaccine. The CDR3 is 15 residues long. Germline values: CDR1 DFQATT, CDR2 SNEGSKA (reference sequence). J was trimmed by 4 bases and V by 0 bases; bases with no gene match: 8. MiXCR was run by TCRdb on the RT-PCR reads, yielding one entry per CDR3 protein. The sample consists of about 190,000 distinct CDR3 sequences, about an eighth of them appearing once. This chain joins TRBV20-1 and TRBJ2-7; 8 nucleotides align to TRBD2. Material: CD8+ T cells sorted from PBMCs, obtained more than 4 days after vaccination. The TCR originated in a man aged 50 or older who received an inactivated influenza vaccine. CDR3 region: CSARDYSGSTYEQYF. The CDR3 DNA reads TGCAGTGCTAGAGATTACAGCGGGAGTACGTACGAGCAGTACTTC.